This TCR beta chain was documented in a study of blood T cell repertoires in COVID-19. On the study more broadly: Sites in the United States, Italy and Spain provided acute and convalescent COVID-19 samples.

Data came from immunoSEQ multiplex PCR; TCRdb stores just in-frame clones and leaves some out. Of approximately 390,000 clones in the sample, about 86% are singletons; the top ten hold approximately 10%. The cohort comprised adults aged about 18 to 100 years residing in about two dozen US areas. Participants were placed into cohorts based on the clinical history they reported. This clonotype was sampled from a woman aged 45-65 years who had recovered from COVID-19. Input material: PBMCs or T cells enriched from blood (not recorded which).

CDR3 sequence: CASSQGTGPYGYTF. The CDR3 DNA reads TGCGCCAGCAGCCAAGGGACAGGGCCATATGGCTACACCTTC. This rearrangement joins TRBV4-1 to TRBJ1-2; 8 nucleotides agree with TRBD1. The CDR3 totals 14 residues. The V and J ends lost 1 base and 5 bases, in that order; junction bases with no gene match: 3. The germline gives CDR1 MGHRA, CDR2 YSYEKL.